This T cell receptor (beta chain) is from a study of cytomegalovirus exposure and HLA in healthy donors. The study, taken as a whole, reports: Researchers had no immune exposure information except CMV serostatus available. Within a later analysis, the majority of CMV-associated TCR beta chains appeared HLA-restricted.

As regards this clone: The antigen remains unidentified.

With 1 base removed from V and 3 bases from J, the gap between germline ends came to 12 bases. There are 14 residues in the CDR3. Germline assignment: CDR1 GTSNPN and CDR2 SVGIG (reference sequence). The PCR contained 60 Vbeta and 13 Jbeta primers. Libraries were prepared by immunoSEQ multiplex PCR; TCRdb keeps only in-frame clonotypes and omits some of them. The sample contains more than 95,000 clones, over 60% of which appear only once. The sequencing input was PBMCs. The V call is TRBV30, the J call TRBJ2-5; unclear D gene. The clonotype originates from a man in his forties in good health and CMV-seropositive. Here the CDR3 reads CAWSGALLEETQYF. CDR3 nucleotide sequence: TGTGCCTGGAGTGGGGCCCTCTTGGAAGAGACCCAGTACTTC.